The 20 T cell receptor beta chains listed next were all sequenced from one sample in a study of blood T cell repertoires in COVID-19. Method: immunoSEQ multiplex PCR; TCRdb's copy keeps in-frame clones and lacks some. There are over 100,000 clones in the sample; around nine tenths occur only once, and 4% to 6% lies in the top ten. Sequencing was carried out using peripheral blood. These receptors were obtained from a human donor in a cohort sampled during active COVID-19.

The CDR3 bases are TGTGCCAGCAGTGACTACACTGAAGCTTTCTTT. Protein sequence: CASSDYTEAFF. The rearrangement links TRBV28 to TRBJ1-1; D gene unclear. Trimming stripped 5 bases from V and 3 bases from J, with 4 bases between. Germline CDR1 and CDR2: MDHEN and SYDVKM. This CDR3 is 11 amino acids long.

Concerning this clone itself: Other DNA sequences in this specimen translate into the identical CDR3. V usage is TRBV5-4 and J usage is TRBJ2-3, with 10 positions matching TRBD2. V lost 1 base, J lost 1 base, and 3 bases stayed unmatched. There are 16 residues in the CDR3. Germline V gene sequence: CDR1 SGHNT, CDR2 YYREEE (reference sequence). As DNA, the CDR3 is TGTGCCAGCAGCTTGCGGCTAGCGGGGGGCACAGATACGCAGTATTTT. Translating gives CASSLRLAGGTDTQYF.

For the CDR3, the DNA is TGTGCCAGCAGCCCTCGGACAGGGGGCGCAAGGGGCTATGGCTACACCTTC. It codes for CASSPRTGGARGYGYTF. The V gene is TRBV4-2, the J gene TRBJ1-2; TRBD1 matches 11 bases. Trimming removed 4 bases from V and 4 bases from J; junction bases left unmatched: 11. The CDR3 length is 17 residues. Per germline, CDR1 LGHNA and CDR2 YNFKEQ.

This clone has only a few counts. The chain recombines TRBV23-1 with TRBJ1-2; D gene ambiguous. TRBV23-1 is placed among ORFs of uncertain function. This CDR3 comprises 12 residues. Between the trimmed V and J ends, which lost 11 bases and 8 bases, there was a span of 18 bases. The CDR3 reads CASPHGGVGYTF. As DNA, the CDR3 is TGCGCCTCCCCTCATGGAGGAGTCGGCTACACCTTC.

The chain combines TRBV7-9 with TRBJ2-7; tentative D call: TRBD2 (7 bases). V shed 3 bases and J shed 4 bases, with 19 bases lying between them. CDR3 length equals 16 residues. Germline V gives CDR1 SEHNR, CDR2 FQNEAQ (reference sequence). CDR3 DNA: TGTGCCAGCAGCTTCGGAGGGGGGGTAACTGGATACGAGCAGTACTTC. This encodes CASSFGGGVTGYEQYF.

The chain links TRBV5-4 to TRBJ1-1; TRBD1 matches 10 bases. Germline lookup yields CDR1 SGHNT and CDR2 YYREEE (reference sequence). The length of the CDR3 is 14 residues. The V segment lost 2 bases and the J segment 8 bases; nucleotides outside the gene matches: 6. The CDR3 is CASSFRDRGSEAFF. The CDR3 region has the DNA TGTGCCAGCAGCTTCCGGGACAGGGGATCCGAAGCTTTCTTT.

This sequence joins TRBV6-7 and TRBJ2-4; D uncertain. TRBV6-7 is sorted into the ORF group, with uncertain function. The CDR3 sequence is 11 residues long. V was pared by 5 bases and J by 7 bases, with 6 bases between. CDR3: CASSPSNIQYF. The CDR3 nucleotides are TGTGCCAGCAGTCCGAGTAACATTCAGTACTTC.

The V call is TRBV18, the J call TRBJ1-6; D gene uncertain. The CDR3 runs 15 residues. V shed 3 bases and J shed 7 bases, with 13 bases lying between them. Germline V lookup: CDR1 KGHSH, CDR2 LQKENI. The CDR3 region is CASSPPSLPNSPLHF. The DNA for the CDR3 is TGTGCCAGCTCACCCCCGAGCCTTCCGAATTCACCCCTCCACTTT.

V gene TRBV12-3 or TRBV12-4 combines with J gene TRBJ2-2; no firm D call. The length of the CDR3 is 13 residues. The V and J ends lost 4 bases and 7 bases respectively, with 10 bases between them. The CDR3, as DNA: TGTGCCAGCAGTTCCTCTAAAATCGGGGAGCTGTTTTTT. Its protein product is CASSSSKIGELFF.

V usage is TRBV18 and J usage is TRBJ2-5, with 12 bases fitting TRBD2. This CDR3 contains 16 residues. Germline trimming cut 0 bases from V and 5 bases from J; bases unmatched to any gene: 4. Per the germline V gene, CDR1 is KGHSH and CDR2 is LQKENI. The CDR3 protein is CASSPPLAGGQETQYF. In DNA, the CDR3 is TGTGCCAGCTCACCACCCCTAGCGGGGGGGCAGGAGACCCAGTACTTC.

This chain connects TRBV5-1 to TRBJ2-2; D not resolved. Germline values: CDR1 SGHRS, CDR2 YFSETQ. The CDR3 spans 16 residues. V gave up 4 bases and J gave up 0 bases, with 13 bases separating them. The CDR3 nucleotides read TGCGCCAGCAGCCGCATTGGTCGCGCGAACACCGGGGAGCTGTTTTTT. It yields the protein CASSRIGRANTGELFF.

The chain carries TRBV28 and TRBJ1-5, with 11 bases matching TRBD1. CDR1 is MDHEN, CDR2 SYDVKM, per germline. The CDR3 has 17 residues. V lost 0 bases and J lost 7; bases outside the gene matches: 8. The CDR3 bases are TGTGCCAGCAGTTTATGGGCGGACAGGGGGCATGGGCAGCCCCAGCATTTT. Its protein product is CASSLWADRGHGQPQHF.

This clone appeared a single time. The chain employs TRBV28 and TRBJ2-7; TRBD1 might be the D (5 bases). Trimming cost V 5 bases and J 0 bases, with 8 bases left between them. In germline, CDR1 is MDHEN, CDR2 SYDVKM. CDR3 length: 13 residues. CDR3 nucleotide sequence: TGTGCCAGCAGTAGACAGAACTCCTACGAGCAGTACTTC. This sequence encodes CASSRQNSYEQYF.

The chain joins TRBV7-2 to TRBJ2-1; 9 nucleotides align to TRBD2. The trim removed 7 bases at V and 6 bases at J, leaving 7 bases unmatched. CDR1 SGHTA and CDR2 FQGNSA come from the germline V gene. CDR3 length: 14 amino acids. The CDR3 sequence is CASKWGSGGNEQFF. CDR3 DNA: TGTGCCAGCAAGTGGGGTAGCGGGGGCAATGAGCAGTTCTTC.

The chain carries TRBV7-3 and TRBJ2-1; 9 nucleotides match TRBD2. Germline assignment: CDR1 SGHTA and CDR2 FQGTGA. J lost 8 bases, V lost 1 base, and 6 bases had no gene match. The CDR3 runs 15 residues. CDR3 nucleotide sequence: TGTGCCAGCAGCTTAATGCTAGCGGGAACTGATGAGCAGTTCTTC. Protein sequence: CASSLMLAGTDEQFF.

This chain joins TRBV3-1 (or the pseudogene TRBV3-2) and TRBJ1-2; 7 nucleotides agree with TRBD1. CDR1 and CDR2 (germline): LGHDT, YNNKEL (reference sequence). V trimming: 4 bases; J trimming: 2 bases; junction bases outside the gene matches: 7. The CDR3 sequence is 15 residues long. CDR3 nucleotides: TGTGCCAGCAGCCTAGGACAGGAGACGAACTATGGCTACACCTTC. Translation gives CASSLGQETNYGYTF.

The chain is built from TRBV3-1 (or the pseudogene TRBV3-2) and TRBJ2-3; no clear D. The CDR3 runs to 12 residues. Germline-derived CDR1 and CDR2 are LGHDT and YNNKEL (reference sequence). With 1 base removed from V and 6 bases from J, the gap between germline ends came to 5 bases. The CDR3 region has the DNA TGTGCCAGCAGCCAAGTTCGGGATACGCAGTATTTT. This sequence encodes CASSQVRDTQYF.

The J gene is TRBJ2-7, the V gene TRBV7-9, with D perhaps TRBD2 (6 bases). This CDR3 contains 15 residues. Germline CDR1 SEHNR, CDR2 FQNEAQ (reference sequence). The V end was cut by 3 bases, the J end by 3 bases, with 15 bases between. CDR3 in amino acids: CASSLDAGRVYEQYF. The CDR3 DNA is TGTGCCAGCAGCTTGGACGCGGGGCGAGTCTACGAGCAGTACTTC.

The rearrangement links TRBV6-6 to TRBJ2-3; TRBD1 matches 10 bases. V lost 7 bases, J lost 3 bases, and 7 bases stayed unmatched. CDR3 length equals 15 residues. Germline assignment: CDR1 MNHNY and CDR2 SVGAGI (reference sequence). The CDR3 nucleotides are TGTGCCAGCAATCCCGGGACAGGGGAAACAGATACGCAGTATTTT. Translated, it gives CASNPGTGETDTQYF.

The chain has TRBV6-5 and TRBJ1-1, with TRBD1 matching 7 bases. J gave up 4 bases and V 2 bases, and 7 bases lay outside the gene matches. This CDR3 spans 15 amino acids. Germline CDR1 reads MNHEY; CDR2 reads SVGAGI. The CDR3 DNA is TGTGCCAGCAGTTACATAGGGGGCTGGGGCACTGAAGCTTTCTTT. This translates into CASSYIGGWGTEAFF.